The clone carrying this T cell receptor (beta chain) was seen a few times. The protocol was immunoSEQ multiplex PCR, while the TCRdb copy is restricted to in-frame clones and leaves out a portion. The data show 95,000 or so clones, 75% to 90% seen once. Germline CDR1 and CDR2: SGHRS and YFSETQ. The CDR3 covers 15 residues. V gave up 4 bases and J gave up 7 bases; unmatched junction bases: 10. This sample was included in a study of blood T cell repertoires in COVID-19. This TCR derives from a man at least 80 years old with active or convalescent COVID-19. The gene calls are TRBV5-1 and TRBJ2-1; 8 bases are a match to TRBD1. The sample taken for sequencing was peripheral blood. DNA for the CDR3: TGCGCCAGCAGCGACCCCAGGACAGGGAGGAATGAGCAGTTCTTC. Protein sequence: CASSDPRTGRNEQFF.